Listed here are 4 T cell receptor beta chains from one sample, sequenced in a study of regulatory T cells in long-lasting Graves disease. Time point: newly diagnosed GD, antithyroid drugs for less than 3 months. RNA from PBMCs was the source of the TCR library. Combining iRepertoire HTBI primers with Arm-PCR of CDR3 regions, the authors built TCR beta libraries. TCRdb re-called the multiplex PCR reads with MiXCR, one entry per CDR3 protein. The sample lists 320,000 or so distinct CDR3 sequences, 15% to 20% occurring once. This sample comprised peripheral blood mononuclear cells (PBMCs), obtained at new diagnosis, from a patient treated with antithyroid drugs. The source is a female donor with Graves disease.

This clonotype was found many times. The rearrangement joins TRBV12-3 or TRBV12-4 to TRBJ1-5, with a weak D call TRBD1 (5 bases). The CDR3 extends over 15 amino acids. Trimming cost V 0 bases and J 4 bases, with 10 bases left between them. The CDR3 DNA reads as TGTGCCAGCAGTTTAGCAGGGACCTTAAATCAGCCCCAGCATTTT. This translates into CASSLAGTLNQPQHF.

This clonotype has a count of ten or more. V and J are TRBV6-1 and TRBJ2-1, with TRBD2 identical over 11 bases. The CDR3 is 19 amino acids. V shed 7 bases and J 0 bases; nucleotides not matched to a gene: 14. CDR1 is MNHNS, CDR2 SASEGT, per germline. Written as DNA, the CDR3 is TGTGCCAGCATCTCCGGGGCTAGCGGGAGGCAGTTCTCCTACAATGAGCAGTTCTTC. Protein: CASISGASGRQFSYNEQFF.

This chain joins TRBV20-1 and TRBJ2-7, with TRBD2 as a possible D gene (5 bases). The germline CDR1 and CDR2 sequences are DFQATT and SNEGSKA (reference sequence). The CDR3 loop spans 14 amino acids. V lost 6 bases to trimming and J lost 0 bases, with 15 bases between them. The DNA for the CDR3 is TGCAGTGCAACGCACCCCCGGGACTCCTACGAGCAGTACTTC. Its translation: CSATHPRDSYEQYF.

The rearrangement joins TRBV2 to TRBJ1-1, with D perhaps matching TRBD1 (5 bases). Trimming stripped 0 bases from V and 11 bases from J, with 16 bases between. Per the germline V gene, CDR1 is SNHLY and CDR2 is FYNNEI. This CDR3 spans 14 amino acids. In DNA form, the CDR3 reads TGTGCCAGCAGTGAAGCCGGGCAGGGACGGAAGGCTTTCTTT. Translated: CASSEAGQGRKAFF.